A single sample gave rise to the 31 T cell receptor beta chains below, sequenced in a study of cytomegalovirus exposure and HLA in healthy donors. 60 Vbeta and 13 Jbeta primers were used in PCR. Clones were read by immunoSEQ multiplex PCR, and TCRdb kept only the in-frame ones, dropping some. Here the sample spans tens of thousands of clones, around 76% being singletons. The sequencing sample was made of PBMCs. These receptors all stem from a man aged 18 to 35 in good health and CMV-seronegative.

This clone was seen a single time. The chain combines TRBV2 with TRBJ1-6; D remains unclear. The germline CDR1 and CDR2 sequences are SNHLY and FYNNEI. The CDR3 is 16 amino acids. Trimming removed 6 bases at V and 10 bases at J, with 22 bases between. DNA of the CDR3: TGTGCCAGCAGCACGAGCGGGCCTACTTCCTCCTCACCCCTCCACTTT. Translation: CASSTSGPTSSSPLHF.

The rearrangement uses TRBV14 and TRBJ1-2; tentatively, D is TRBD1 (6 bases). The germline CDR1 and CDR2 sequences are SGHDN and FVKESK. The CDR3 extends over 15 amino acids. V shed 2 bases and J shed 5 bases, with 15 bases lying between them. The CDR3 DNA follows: TGTGCCAGCAGCCAACAGGGGCTTAGGGTGTATGGCTACACCTTC. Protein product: CASSQQGLRVYGYTF.

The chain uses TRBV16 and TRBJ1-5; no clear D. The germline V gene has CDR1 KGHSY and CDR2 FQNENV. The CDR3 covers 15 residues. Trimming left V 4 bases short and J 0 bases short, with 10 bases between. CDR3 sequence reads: CASSRDGDSNQPQHF. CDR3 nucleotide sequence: TGTGCCAGCAGCCGTGACGGAGATAGCAATCAGCCCCAGCATTTT.

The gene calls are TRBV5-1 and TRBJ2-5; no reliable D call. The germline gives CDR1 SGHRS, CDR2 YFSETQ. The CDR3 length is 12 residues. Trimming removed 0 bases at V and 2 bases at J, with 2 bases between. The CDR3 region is CASSLAQETQYF. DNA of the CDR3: TGCGCCAGCAGCTTGGCTCAAGAGACCCAGTACTTC.

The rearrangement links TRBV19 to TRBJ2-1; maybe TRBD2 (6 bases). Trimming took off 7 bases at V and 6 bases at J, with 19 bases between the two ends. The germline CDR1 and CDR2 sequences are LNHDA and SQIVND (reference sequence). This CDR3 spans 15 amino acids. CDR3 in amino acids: CASKVGGGSGNEQFF. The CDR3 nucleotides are TGTGCCAGTAAAGTAGGTGGGGGGTCAGGCAATGAGCAGTTCTTC.

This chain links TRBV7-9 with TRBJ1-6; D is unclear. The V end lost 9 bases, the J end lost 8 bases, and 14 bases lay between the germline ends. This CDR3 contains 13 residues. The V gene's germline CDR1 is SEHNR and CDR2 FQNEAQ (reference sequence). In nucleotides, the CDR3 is TGTGCCAGTGGGCTCTACGGGGATTCACCCCTCCACTTT. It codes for CASGLYGDSPLHF.

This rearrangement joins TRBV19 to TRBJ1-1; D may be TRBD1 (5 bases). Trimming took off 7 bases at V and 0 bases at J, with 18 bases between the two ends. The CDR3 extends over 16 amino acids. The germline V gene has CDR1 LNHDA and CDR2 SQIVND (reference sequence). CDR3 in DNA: TGTGCCAGTACCAAATCTCAGACAGCCTTGAACACTGAAGCTTTCTTT. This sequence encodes CASTKSQTALNTEAFF. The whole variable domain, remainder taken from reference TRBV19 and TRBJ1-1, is DGGITQSPKYLFRKEGQNVTLSCEQNLNHDAMYWYRQDPGQGLRLIYYSQIVNDFQKGDIAEGYSVSREKKESFPLTVTSAQKNPTAFYLCASTKSQTALNTEAFFGQGTRLTVV.

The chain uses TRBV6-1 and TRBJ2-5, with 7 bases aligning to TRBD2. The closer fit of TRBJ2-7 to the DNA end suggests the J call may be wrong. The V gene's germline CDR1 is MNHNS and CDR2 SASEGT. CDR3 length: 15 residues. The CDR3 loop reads CASSEGGGYPYEQYF. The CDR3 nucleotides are TGTGCCAGCAGTGAAGGGGGGGGTTACCCCTACGAGCAGTACTTC.

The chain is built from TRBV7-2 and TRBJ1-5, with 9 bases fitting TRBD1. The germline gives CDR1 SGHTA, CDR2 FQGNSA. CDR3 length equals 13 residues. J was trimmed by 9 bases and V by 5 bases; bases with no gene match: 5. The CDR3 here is CASSLGQGRPQHF. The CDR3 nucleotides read TGTGCCAGCAGCCTGGGACAGGGAAGGCCCCAGCATTTT.

The CDR3 reads CASSLTGNTEAFF. In nucleotides, the CDR3 is TGCGCCAGCAGCTTGACAGGGAACACTGAAGCTTTCTTT. The gene calls are TRBV5-1 and TRBJ1-1; maybe TRBD1 (5 bases). This CDR3 has 13 residues. CDR1 SGHRS and CDR2 YFSETQ come from the germline V gene. Trimming pared 1 base from V and 1 base from J, leaving 5 bases between.

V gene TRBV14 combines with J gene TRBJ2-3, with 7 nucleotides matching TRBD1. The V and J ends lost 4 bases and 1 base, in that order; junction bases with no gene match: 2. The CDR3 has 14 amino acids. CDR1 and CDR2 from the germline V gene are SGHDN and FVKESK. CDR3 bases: TGTGCCAGCAGCCCAACAGGGGGCACAGATACGCAGTATTTT. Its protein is CASSPTGGTDTQYF.

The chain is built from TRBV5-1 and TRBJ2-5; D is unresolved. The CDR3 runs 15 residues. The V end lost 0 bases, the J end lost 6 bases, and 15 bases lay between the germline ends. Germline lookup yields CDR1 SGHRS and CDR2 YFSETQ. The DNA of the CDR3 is TGCGCCAGCAGCTTGGGTCTCCGCACCGAGAAGACCCAGTACTTC. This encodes CASSLGLRTEKTQYF.

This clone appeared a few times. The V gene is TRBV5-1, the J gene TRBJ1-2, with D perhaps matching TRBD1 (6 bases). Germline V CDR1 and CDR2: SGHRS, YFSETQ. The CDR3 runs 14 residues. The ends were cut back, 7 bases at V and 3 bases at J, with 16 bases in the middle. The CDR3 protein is CASAPTGRDYGYTF. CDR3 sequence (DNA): TGCGCCAGCGCGCCGACAGGTCGGGACTATGGCTACACCTTC.

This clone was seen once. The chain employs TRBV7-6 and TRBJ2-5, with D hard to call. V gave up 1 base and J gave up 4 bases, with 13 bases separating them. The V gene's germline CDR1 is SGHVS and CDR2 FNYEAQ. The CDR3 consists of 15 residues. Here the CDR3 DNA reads TGTGCCAGCAGCTTAGAGGATAGCTTCGGAGAGACCCAGTACTTC. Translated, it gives CASSLEDSFGETQYF.

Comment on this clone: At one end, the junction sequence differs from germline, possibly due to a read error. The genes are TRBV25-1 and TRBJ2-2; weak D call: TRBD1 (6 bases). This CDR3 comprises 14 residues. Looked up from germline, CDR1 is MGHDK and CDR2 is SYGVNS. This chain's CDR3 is CASSPGADTRELFF. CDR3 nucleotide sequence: TGTGCCAGCAGTCCAGGGGCCGACACCAGGGAGCTGTTTTTT.

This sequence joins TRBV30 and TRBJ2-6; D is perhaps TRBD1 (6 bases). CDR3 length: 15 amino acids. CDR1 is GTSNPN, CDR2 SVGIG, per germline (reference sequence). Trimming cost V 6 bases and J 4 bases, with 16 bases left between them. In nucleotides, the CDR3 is TGTGCCTGCCCCAGGGGCTCGGGGGGGGCCAACGTCCTGACTTTC. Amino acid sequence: CACPRGSGGANVLTF.

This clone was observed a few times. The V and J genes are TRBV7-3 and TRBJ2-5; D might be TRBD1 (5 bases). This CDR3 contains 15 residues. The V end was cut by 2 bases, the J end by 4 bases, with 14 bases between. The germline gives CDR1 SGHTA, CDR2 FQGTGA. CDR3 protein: CASSLRQGSLETQYF. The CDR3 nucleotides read TGTGCCAGCAGCTTACGGCAGGGCTCGCTAGAGACCCAGTACTTC.

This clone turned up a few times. In DNA form, the CDR3 reads TGTGCCAGCAGCTTCGGGAGGACTAGCGGGGCCAACAATGAGCAGTTCTTC. It yields the protein CASSFGRTSGANNEQFF. The chain employs TRBV27 and TRBJ2-1, with 12 bases that match TRBD2. The trim removed 6 bases at V and 5 bases at J, leaving 11 bases unmatched. This CDR3 spans 17 amino acids. Looked up from germline, CDR1 is MNHEY and CDR2 is SMNVEV (reference sequence).

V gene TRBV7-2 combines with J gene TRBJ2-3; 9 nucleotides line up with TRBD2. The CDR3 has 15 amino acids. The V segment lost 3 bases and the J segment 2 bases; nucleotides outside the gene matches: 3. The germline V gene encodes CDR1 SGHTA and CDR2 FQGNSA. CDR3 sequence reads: CASSLRGGTTDTQYF. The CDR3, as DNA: TGTGCCAGCAGCTTGCGGGGGGGAACCACAGATACGCAGTATTTT.

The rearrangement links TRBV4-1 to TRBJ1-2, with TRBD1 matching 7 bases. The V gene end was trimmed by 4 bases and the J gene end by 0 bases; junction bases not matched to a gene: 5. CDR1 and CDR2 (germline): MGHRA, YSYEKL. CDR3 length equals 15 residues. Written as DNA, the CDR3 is TGCGCCAGCAGCCTGAACCAGGGGGCTAACTATGGCTACACCTTC. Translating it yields CASSLNQGANYGYTF.

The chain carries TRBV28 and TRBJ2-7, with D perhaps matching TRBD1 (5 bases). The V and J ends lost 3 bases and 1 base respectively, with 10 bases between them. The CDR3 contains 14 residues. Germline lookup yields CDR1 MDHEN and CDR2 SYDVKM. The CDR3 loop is CASSFSRVSYEQYV. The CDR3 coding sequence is TGTGCCAGCAGTTTTAGCAGGGTGTCCTACGAGCAGTACGTC.

Here the CDR3 reads CASSKVTGGGSNQPQHF. The CDR3 DNA sequence: TGTGCCAGCAGCAAAGTCACGGGGGGGGGTAGCAATCAGCCCCAGCATTTT. The chain couples TRBV21-1 to TRBJ1-5. TRBV21-1 is an annotated pseudogene. The CDR3 runs 17 residues.

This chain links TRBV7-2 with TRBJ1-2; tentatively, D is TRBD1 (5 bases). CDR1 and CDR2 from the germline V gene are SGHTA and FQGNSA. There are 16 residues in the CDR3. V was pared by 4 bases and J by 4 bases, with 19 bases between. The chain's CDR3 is CASSWTSGRGIYGYTF. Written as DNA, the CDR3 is TGTGCCAGCAGCTGGACCTCAGGACGGGGGATCTATGGCTACACCTTC.

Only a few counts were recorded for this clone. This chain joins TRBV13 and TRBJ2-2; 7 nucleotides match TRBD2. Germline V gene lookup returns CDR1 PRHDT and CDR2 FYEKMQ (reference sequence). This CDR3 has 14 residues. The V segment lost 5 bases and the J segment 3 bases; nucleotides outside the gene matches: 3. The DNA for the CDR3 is TGTGCCAGCAGCCGGGACTACGACACCGGGGAGCTGTTTTTT. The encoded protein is CASSRDYDTGELFF.

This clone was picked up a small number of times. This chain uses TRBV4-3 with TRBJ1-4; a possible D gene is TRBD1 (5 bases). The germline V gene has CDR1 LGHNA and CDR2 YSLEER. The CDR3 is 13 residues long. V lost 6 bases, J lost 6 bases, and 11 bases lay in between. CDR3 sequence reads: CASSWGGDEKLFF. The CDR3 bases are TGCGCCAGCAGTTGGGGCGGGGATGAAAAACTGTTTTTT.

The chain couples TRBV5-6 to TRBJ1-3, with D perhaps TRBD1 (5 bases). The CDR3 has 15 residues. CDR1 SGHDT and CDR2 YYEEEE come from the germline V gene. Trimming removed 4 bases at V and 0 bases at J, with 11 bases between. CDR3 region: CASSPTGFSGNTIYF. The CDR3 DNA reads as TGTGCCAGCAGCCCAACAGGATTCTCTGGAAACACCATATATTTT.

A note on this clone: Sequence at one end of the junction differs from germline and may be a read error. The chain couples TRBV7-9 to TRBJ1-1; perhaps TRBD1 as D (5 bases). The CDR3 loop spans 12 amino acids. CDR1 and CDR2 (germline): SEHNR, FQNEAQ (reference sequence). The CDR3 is CSSSQGSTEAFF. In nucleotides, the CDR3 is TGTTCCAGCTCCCAGGGCAGCACTGAAGCTTTCTTT.

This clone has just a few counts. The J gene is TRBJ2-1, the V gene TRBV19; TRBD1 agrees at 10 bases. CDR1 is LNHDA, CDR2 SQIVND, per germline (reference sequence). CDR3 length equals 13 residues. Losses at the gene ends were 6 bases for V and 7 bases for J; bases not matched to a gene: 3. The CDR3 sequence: CASRPDRGNEQFF. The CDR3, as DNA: TGTGCCAGTAGACCGGACAGGGGGAATGAGCAGTTCTTC.

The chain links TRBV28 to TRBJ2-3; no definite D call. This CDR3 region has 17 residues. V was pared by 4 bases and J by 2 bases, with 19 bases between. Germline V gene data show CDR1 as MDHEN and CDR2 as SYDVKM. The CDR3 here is CASSSHWVAALTDTQYF. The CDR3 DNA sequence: TGTGCCAGCAGTTCCCATTGGGTGGCGGCGCTCACAGATACGCAGTATTTT.

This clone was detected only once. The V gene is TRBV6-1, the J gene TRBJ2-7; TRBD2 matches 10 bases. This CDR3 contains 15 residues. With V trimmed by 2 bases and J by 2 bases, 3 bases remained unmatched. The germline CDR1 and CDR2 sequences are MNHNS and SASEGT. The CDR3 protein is CASSESLAGAYEQYF. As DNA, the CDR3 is TGTGCCAGCAGTGAATCGCTAGCGGGGGCCTACGAGCAGTACTTC.

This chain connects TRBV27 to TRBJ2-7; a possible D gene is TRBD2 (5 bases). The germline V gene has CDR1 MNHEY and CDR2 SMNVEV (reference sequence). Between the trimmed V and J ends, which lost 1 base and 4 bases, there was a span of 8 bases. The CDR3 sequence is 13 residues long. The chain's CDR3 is CASSLYGGYEQYF. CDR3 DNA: TGTGCCAGCAGTTTATACGGAGGTTACGAGCAGTACTTC.